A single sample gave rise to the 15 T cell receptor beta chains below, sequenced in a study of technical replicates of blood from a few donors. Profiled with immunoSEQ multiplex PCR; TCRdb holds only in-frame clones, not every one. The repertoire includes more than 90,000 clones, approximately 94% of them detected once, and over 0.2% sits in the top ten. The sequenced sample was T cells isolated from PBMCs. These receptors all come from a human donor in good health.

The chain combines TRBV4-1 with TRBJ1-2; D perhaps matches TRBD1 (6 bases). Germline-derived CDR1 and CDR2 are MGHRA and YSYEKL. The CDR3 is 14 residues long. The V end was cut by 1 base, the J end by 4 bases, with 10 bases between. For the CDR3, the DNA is TGCGCCAGCAGCCAAGCCGGGACACCCTATGGCTACACCTTC. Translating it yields CASSQAGTPYGYTF.

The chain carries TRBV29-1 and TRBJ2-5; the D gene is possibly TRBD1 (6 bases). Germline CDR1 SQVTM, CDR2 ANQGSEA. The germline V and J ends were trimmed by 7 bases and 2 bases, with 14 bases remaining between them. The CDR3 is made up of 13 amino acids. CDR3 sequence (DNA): TGCAGCGCCACCTCGGACAGACAAGAGACCCAGTACTTC. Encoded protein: CSATSDRQETQYF.

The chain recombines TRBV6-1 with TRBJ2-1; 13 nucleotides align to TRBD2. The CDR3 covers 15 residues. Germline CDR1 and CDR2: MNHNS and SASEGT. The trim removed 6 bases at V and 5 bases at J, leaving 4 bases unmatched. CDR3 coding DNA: TGTGCCAGCAGCTGGACTAGCGGGAGAGACAATGAGCAGTTCTTC. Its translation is CASSWTSGRDNEQFF.

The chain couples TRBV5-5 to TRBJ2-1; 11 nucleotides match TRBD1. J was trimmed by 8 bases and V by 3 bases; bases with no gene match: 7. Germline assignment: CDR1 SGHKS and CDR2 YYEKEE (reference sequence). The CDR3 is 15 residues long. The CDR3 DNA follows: TGTGCCAGCAGCTCTGGACAGGGGGCTTGGTATGAGCAGTTCTTC. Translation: CASSSGQGAWYEQFF.

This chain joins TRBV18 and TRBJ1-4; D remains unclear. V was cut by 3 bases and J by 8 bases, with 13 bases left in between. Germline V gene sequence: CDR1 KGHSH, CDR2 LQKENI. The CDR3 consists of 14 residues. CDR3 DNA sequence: TGTGCCAGCTCACCTATCAGAGGAGGAGAAAAACTGTTTTTT. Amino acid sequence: CASSPIRGGEKLFF.

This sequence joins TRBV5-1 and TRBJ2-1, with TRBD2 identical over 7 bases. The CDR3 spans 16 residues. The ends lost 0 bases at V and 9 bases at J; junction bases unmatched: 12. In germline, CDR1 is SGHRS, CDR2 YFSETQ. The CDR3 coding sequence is TGCGCCAGCAGCTTGGGGGCTAGCGGCCGGGGTGGTGAGCAGTTCTTC. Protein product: CASSLGASGRGGEQFF.

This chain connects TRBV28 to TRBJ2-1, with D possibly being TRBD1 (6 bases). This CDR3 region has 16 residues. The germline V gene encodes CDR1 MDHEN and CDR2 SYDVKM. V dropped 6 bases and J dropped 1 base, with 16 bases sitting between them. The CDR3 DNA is TGTGCCAGCAGGGAAACCGGGACACATTCCTACAATGAGCAGTTCTTC. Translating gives CASRETGTHSYNEQFF.

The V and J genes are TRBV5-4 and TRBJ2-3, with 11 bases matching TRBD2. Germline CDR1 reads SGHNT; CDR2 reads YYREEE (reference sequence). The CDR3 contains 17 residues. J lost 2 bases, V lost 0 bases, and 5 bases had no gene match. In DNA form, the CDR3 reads TGTGCCAGCAGCTTGGGGGGGGGACTAGCGGACACAGATACGCAGTATTTT. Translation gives CASSLGGGLADTDTQYF.

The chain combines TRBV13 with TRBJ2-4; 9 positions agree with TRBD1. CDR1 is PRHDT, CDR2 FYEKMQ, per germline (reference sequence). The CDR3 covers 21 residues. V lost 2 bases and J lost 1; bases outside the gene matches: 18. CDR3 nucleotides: TGTGCCAGCAGCTTAACTTCTTGGACAGGGGATAAGTTTGAGGCCAAAAACATTCAGTACTTC. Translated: CASSLTSWTGDKFEAKNIQYF.

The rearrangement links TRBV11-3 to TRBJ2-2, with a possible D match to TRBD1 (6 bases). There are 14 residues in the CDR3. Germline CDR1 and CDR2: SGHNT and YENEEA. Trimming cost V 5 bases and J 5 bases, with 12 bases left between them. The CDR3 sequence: CASSRVQGTGELFF. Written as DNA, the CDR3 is TGTGCCAGCAGCCGGGTGCAGGGGACCGGGGAGCTGTTTTTT.

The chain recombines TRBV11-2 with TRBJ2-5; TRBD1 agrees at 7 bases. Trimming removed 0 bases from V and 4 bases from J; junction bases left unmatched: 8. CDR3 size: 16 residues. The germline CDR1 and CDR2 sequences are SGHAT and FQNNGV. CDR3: CASSLEGQTGAETQYF. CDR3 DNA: TGTGCCAGCAGCTTAGAGGGTCAAACAGGGGCAGAGACCCAGTACTTC.

The DNA for the CDR3 is TGTGCCAGCAGCCCTCAATTTAGCGGGGGGGCAAATGAGCAGTTCTTC. It encodes CASSPQFSGGANEQFF. V usage is TRBV4-2 and J usage is TRBJ2-1; TRBD2 matches at 11 bases. J lost 7 bases, V lost 4 bases, and 9 bases had no gene match. This CDR3 is 16 amino acids long. Germline V gene sequence: CDR1 LGHNA, CDR2 YNFKEQ.

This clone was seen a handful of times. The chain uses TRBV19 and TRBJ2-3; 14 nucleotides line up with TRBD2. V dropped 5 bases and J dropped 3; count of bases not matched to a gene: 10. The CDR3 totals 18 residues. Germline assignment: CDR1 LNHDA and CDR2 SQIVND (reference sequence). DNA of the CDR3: TGTGCCAGTAGTCCGACCGGGACTAGCGGGAGAGGAACAGATACGCAGTATTTT. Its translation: CASSPTGTSGRGTDTQYF. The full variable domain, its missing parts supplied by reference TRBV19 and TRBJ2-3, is DGGITQSPKYLFRKEGQNVTLSCEQNLNHDAMYWYRQDPGQGLRLIYYSQIVNDFQKGDIAEGYSVSREKKESFPLTVTSAQKNPTAFYLCASSPTGTSGRGTDTQYFGPGTRLTVL.

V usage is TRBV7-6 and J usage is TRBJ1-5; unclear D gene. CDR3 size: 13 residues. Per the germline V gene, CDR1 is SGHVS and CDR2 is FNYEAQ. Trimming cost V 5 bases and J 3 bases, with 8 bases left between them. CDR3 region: CASSPGVNQPQHF. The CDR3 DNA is TGTGCCAGCAGCCCCGGAGTCAATCAGCCCCAGCATTTT.

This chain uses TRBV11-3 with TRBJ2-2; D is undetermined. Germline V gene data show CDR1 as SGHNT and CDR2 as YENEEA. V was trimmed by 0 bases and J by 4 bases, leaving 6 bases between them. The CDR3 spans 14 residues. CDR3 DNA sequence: TGTGCCAGCAGCTTAGAGGCGGCCACCGGGGAGCTGTTTTTT. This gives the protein CASSLEAATGELFF.